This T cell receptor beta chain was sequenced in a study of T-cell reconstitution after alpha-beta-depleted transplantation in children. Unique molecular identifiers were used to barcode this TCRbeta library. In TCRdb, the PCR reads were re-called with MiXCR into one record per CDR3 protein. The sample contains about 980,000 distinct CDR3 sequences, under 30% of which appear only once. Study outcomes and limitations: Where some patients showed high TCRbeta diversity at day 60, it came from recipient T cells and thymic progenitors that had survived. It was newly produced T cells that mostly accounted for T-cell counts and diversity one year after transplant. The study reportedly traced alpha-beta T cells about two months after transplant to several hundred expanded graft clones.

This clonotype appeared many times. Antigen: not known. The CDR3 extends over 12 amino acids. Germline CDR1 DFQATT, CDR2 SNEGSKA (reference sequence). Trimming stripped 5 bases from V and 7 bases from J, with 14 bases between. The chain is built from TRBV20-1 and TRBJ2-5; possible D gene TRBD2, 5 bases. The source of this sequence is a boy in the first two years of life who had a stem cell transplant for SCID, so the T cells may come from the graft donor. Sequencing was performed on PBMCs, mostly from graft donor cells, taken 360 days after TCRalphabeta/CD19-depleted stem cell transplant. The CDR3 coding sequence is TGCAGTGCTGTGACTATCTTAGGGACCCAGTACTTC. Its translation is CSAVTILGTQYF.